This paragraph reports one T cell receptor beta chain. In the original processing: Amplification of reference gene primers provided the estimated nucleated cell counts. The assay was immunoSEQ multiplex PCR, and TCRdb's table has in-frame clones only and misses some. V and J calls and clone size are those listed in that table; D and trimming were worked out from the DNA. The table records some 260,000 clones, approximately 89% of them present only once. The data belong to a study of blood T cell repertoires in COVID-19. Study summary: T cells, B-cell-depleted T cells, or PBMCs supplied cDNA or gDNA.

The CDR3 has 16 amino acids. The J segment lost 6 bases and the V segment lost 4 bases, leaving 11 bases of the junction unmatched. CDR1 KGHDR and CDR2 SFDVKD come from the germline V gene. The gene calls are TRBV24-1 and TRBJ2-1, with 7 nucleotides matching TRBD1. The receptor was derived from a woman in her thirties with COVID-19, enrolled during active disease. Input material: peripheral blood. DNA of the CDR3: TGTGCCACCAGTGACCCGACAGGGAGAGGGACCAATGAGCAGTTCTTC. As protein: CATSDPTGRGTNEQFF.